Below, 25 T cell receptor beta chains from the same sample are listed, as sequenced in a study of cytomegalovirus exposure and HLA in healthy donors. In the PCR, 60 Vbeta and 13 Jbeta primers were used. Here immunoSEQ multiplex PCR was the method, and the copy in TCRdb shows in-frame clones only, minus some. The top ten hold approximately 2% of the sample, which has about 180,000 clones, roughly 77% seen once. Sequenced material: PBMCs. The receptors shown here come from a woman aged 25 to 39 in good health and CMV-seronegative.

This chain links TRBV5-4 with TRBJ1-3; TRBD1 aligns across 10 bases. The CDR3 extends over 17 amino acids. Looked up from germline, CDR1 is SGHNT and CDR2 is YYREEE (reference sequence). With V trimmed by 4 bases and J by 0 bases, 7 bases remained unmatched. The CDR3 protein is CASSPGQGSTSGNTIYF. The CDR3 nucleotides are TGTGCCAGCAGCCCGGGACAGGGGTCCACCTCTGGAAACACCATATATTTT.

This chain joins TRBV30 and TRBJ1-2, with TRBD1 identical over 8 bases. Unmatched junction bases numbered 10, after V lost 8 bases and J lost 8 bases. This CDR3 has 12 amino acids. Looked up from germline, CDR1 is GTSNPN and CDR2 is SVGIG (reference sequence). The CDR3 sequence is CAVDRDGGGYTF. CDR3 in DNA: TGTGCCGTGGACAGGGACGGGGGGGGCTACACCTTC.

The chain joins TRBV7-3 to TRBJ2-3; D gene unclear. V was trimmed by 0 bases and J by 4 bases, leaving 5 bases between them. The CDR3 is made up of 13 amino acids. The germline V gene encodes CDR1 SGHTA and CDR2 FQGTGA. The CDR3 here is CASSLTPSDTQYF. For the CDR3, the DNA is TGTGCCAGCAGCTTAACTCCTTCAGATACGCAGTATTTT. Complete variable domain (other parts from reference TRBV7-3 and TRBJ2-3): GAGVSQTPSNKVTEKGKYVELRCDPISGHTALYWYRQSLGQGPEFLIYFQGTGAADDSGLPNDRFFAVRPEGSVSTLKIQRTERGDSAVYLCASSLTPSDTQYFGPGTRLTVL.

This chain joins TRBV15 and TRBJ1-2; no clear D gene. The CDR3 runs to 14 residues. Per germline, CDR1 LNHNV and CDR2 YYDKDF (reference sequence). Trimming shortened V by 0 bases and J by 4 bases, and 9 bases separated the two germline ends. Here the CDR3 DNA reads TGTGCCACCAGCAGAGATCGAGGATCCTATGGCTACACCTTC. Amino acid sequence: CATSRDRGSYGYTF. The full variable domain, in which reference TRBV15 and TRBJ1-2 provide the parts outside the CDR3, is DAMVIQNPRYQVTQFGKPVTLSCSQTLNHNVMYWYQQKSSQAPKLLFHYYDKDFNNEADTPDNFQSRRPNTSFCFLDIRSPGLGDTAMYLCATSRDRGSYGYTFGSGTRLTVV.

The CDR3 is CASSQAGQPQHF. In nucleotides, the CDR3 is TGTGCCAGCAGCCAAGCGGGTCAGCCCCAGCATTTT. The rearrangement links TRBV14 to TRBJ1-5; D uncertain. This CDR3 has 12 amino acids. V shed 1 base and J shed 6 bases, with 4 bases lying between them. Germline V lookup: CDR1 SGHDN, CDR2 FVKESK.

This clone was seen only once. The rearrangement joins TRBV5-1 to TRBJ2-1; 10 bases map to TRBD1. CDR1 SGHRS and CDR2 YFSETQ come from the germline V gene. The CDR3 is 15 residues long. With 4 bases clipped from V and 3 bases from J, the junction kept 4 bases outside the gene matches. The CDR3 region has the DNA TGCGCCAGCAGCGTGACAGGGGGCGTCTACAATGAGCAGTTCTTC. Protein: CASSVTGGVYNEQFF.

CDR3 loop: CASSPLRGGAYYGYTF. In DNA, the CDR3 is TGTGCCAGCTCCCCTCTCCGGGGAGGGGCCTACTATGGCTACACCTTC. V gene TRBV27 combines with J gene TRBJ1-2; maybe TRBD1 (5 bases). Trimming pared 8 bases from V and 3 bases from J, leaving 22 bases between. Germline-derived CDR1 and CDR2 are MNHEY and SMNVEV (reference sequence). This CDR3 is 16 amino acids long.

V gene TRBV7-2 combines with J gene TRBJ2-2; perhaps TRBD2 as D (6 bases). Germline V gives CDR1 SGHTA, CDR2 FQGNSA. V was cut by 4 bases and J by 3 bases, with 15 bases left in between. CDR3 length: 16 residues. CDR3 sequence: CASSSDRGSYTGELFF. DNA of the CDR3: TGTGCCAGCAGCTCGGATCGGGGGTCTTACACCGGGGAGCTGTTTTTT.

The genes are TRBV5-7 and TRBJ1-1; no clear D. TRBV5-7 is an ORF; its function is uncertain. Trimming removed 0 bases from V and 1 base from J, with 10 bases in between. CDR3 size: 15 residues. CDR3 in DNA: TGTGCCAGCAGCTTGGGAGGGCGAGGGAACACTGAAGCTTTCTTT. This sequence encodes CASSLGGRGNTEAFF.

The CDR3 DNA follows: TGTGCCAGCAGCTCTTCAGGGTCTGCCACTGAAGCTTTCTTT. It yields the protein CASSSSGSATEAFF. The V gene is TRBV7-9, the J gene TRBJ1-1; D possibly corresponds to TRBD1 (5 bases). The CDR3 extends over 14 amino acids. Germline CDR1 is SEHNR and CDR2 is FQNEAQ (reference sequence). The V end lost 4 bases, the J end lost 4 bases, and 13 bases lay between the germline ends.

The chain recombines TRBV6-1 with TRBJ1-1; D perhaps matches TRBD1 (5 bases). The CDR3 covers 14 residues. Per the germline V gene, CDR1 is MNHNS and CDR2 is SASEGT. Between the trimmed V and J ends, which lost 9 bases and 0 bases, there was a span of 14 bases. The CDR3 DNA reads TGTGCCAGTAACAAAAGGGGCATGAACACTGAAGCTTTCTTT. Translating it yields CASNKRGMNTEAFF.

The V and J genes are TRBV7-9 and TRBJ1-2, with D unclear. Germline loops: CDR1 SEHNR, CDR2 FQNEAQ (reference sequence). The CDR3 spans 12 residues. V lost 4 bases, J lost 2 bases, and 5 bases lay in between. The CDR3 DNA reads TGTGCCAGCAGCTCCACAAACTATGGCTACACCTTC. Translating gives CASSSTNYGYTF.

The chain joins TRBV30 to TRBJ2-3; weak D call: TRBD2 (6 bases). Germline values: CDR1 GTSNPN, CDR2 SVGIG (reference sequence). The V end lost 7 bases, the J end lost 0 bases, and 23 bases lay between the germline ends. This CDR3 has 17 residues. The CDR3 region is CASGGEGHDLSTDTQYF. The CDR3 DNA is TGTGCCTCCGGCGGGGAAGGACATGACTTAAGCACAGATACGCAGTATTTT.

The CDR3 loop reads CASSVGVGTEAFF. The CDR3 region has the DNA TGTGCCAGTAGCGTGGGAGTTGGGACTGAAGCTTTCTTT. The V call is TRBV19, the J call TRBJ1-1; D is unclear. The CDR3 is 13 amino acids. V lost 6 bases to trimming and J lost 5 bases, with 13 bases between them. Per germline, CDR1 LNHDA and CDR2 SQIVND (reference sequence).

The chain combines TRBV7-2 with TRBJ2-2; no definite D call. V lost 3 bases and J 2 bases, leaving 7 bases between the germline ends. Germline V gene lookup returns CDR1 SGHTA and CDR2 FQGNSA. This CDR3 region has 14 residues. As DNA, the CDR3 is TGTGCCAGCAGCTTTGGCAGTAACACCGGGGAGCTGTTTTTT. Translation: CASSFGSNTGELFF.

In DNA, the CDR3 is TGTGCCAGCAGCTTACTGGGGGGACAGGGGGCGTTCACAGATACGCAGTATTTT. It is translated as CASSLLGGQGAFTDTQYF. This chain connects TRBV7-3 to TRBJ2-3, with 12 positions matching TRBD1. Germline CDR1 and CDR2: SGHTA and FQGTGA. CDR3 length: 18 residues. The V segment lost 2 bases and the J segment 2 bases; nucleotides outside the gene matches: 8.

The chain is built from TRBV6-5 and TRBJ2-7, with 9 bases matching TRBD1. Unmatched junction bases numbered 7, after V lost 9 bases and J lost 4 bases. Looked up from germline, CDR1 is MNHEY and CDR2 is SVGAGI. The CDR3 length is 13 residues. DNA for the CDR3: TGTGCCAGTGCCGGGACAGGGTTTTACGAGCAGTACTTC. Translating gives CASAGTGFYEQYF.

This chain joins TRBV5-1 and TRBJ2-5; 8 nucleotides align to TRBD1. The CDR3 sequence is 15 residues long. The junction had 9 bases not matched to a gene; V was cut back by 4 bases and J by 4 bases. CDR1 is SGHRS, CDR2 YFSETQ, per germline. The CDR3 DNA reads TGCGCCAGCAGCCTTGGACAGGGTGGGGCAGAGACCCAGTACTTC. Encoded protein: CASSLGQGGAETQYF.

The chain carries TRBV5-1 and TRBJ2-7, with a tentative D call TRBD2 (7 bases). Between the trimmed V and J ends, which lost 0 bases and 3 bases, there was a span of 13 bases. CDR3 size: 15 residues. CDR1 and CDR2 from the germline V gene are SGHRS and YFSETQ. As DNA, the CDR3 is TGCGCCAGCAGCTTGGTAAGGGGGGGTTTCTACGAGCAGTACTTC. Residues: CASSLVRGGFYEQYF.

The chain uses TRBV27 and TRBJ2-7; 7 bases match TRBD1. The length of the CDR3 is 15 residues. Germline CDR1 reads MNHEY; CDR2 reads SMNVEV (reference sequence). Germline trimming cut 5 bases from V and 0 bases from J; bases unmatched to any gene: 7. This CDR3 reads CASSPTGVNSYEQYF. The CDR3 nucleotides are TGTGCCAGCAGTCCCACAGGGGTCAACTCCTACGAGCAGTACTTC.

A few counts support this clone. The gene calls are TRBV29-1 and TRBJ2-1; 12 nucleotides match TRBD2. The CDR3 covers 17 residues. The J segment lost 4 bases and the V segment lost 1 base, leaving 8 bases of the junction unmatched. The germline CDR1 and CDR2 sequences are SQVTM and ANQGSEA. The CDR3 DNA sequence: TGCAGCGTTGAAGGAGGGACCGGGACTAGCGGGTACAATGAGCAGTTCTTC. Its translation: CSVEGGTGTSGYNEQFF.

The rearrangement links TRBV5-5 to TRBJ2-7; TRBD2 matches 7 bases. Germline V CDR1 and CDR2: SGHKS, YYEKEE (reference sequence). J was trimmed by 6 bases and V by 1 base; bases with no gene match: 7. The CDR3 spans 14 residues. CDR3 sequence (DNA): TGTGCCAGCAGCTTGAGCGGGGCTTCGGGCGAGCAGTACTTC. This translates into CASSLSGASGEQYF. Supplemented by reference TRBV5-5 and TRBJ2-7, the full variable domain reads DAGVTQSPTHLIKTRGQQVTLRCSPISGHKSVSWYQQVLGQGPQFIFQYYEKEERGRGNFPDRFSARQFPNYSSELNVNALLLGDSALYLCASSLSGASGEQYFGPGTRLTVT.

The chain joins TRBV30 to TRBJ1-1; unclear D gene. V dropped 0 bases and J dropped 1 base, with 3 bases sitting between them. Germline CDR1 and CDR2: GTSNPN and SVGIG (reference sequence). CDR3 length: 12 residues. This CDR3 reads CAWSVRNTEAFF. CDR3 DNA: TGTGCCTGGAGTGTGAGGAACACTGAAGCTTTCTTT.

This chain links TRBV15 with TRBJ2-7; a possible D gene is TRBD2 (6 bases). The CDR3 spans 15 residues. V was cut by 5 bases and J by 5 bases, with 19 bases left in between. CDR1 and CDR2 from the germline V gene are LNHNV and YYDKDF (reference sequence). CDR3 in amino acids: CATSLQTFRRDEQYF. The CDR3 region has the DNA TGTGCCACCAGCCTCCAGACATTCCGGAGGGACGAGCAGTACTTC. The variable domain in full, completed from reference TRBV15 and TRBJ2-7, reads DAMVIQNPRYQVTQFGKPVTLSCSQTLNHNVMYWYQQKSSQAPKLLFHYYDKDFNNEADTPDNFQSRRPNTSFCFLDIRSPGLGDTAMYLCATSLQTFRRDEQYFGPGTRLTVT.

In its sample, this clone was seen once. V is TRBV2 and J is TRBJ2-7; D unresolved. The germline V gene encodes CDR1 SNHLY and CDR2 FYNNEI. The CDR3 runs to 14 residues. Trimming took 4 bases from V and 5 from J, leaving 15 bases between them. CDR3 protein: CASSVLNNVNEQYF. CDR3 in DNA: TGTGCCAGCAGTGTCCTGAACAACGTAAACGAGCAGTACTTC.